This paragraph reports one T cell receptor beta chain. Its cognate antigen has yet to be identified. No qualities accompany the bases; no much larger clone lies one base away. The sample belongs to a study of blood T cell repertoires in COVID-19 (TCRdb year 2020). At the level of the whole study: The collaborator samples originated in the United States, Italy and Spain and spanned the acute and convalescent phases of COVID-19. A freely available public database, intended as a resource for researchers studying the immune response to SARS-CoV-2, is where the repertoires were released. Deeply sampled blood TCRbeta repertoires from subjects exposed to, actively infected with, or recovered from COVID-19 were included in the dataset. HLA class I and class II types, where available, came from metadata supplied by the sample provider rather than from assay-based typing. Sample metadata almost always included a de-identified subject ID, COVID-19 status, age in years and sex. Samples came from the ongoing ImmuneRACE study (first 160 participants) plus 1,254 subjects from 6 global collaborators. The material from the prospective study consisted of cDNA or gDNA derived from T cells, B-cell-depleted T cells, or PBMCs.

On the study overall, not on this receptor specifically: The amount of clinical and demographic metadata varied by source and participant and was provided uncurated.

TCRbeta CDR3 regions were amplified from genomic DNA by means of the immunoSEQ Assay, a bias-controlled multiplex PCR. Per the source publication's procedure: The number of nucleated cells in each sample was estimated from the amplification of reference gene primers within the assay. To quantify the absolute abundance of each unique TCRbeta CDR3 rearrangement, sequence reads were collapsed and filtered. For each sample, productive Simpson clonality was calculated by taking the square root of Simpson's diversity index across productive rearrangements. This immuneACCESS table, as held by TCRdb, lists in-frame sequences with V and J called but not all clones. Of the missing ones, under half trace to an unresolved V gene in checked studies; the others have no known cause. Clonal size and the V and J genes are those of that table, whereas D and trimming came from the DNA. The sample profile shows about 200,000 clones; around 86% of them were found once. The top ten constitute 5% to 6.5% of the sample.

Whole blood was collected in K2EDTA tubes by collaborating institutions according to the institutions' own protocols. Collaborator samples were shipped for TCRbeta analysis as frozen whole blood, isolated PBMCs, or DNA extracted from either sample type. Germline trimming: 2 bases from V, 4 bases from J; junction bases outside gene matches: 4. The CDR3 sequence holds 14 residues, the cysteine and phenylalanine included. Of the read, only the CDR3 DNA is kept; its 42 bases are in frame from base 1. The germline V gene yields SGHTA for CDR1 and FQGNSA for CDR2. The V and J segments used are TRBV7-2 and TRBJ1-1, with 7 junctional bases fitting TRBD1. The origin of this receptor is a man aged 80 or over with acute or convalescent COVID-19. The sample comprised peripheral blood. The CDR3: CASSLNRGFTEAFF. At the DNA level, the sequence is TGTGCCAGCAGCTTAAACAGGGGATTCACTGAAGCTTTCTTT.